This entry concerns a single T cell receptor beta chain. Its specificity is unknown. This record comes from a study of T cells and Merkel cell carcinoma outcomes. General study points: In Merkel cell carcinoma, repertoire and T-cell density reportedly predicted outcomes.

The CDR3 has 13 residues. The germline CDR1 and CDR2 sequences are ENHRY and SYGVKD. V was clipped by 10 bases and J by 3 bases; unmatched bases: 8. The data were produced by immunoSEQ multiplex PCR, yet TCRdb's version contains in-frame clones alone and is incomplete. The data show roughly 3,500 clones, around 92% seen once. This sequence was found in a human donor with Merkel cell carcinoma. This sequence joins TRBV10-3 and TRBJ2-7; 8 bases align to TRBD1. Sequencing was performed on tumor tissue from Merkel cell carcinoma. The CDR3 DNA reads TGTGCCAACGCCAGGGGGCAGAACTACGAGCAGTACTTC. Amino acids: CANARGQNYEQYF.